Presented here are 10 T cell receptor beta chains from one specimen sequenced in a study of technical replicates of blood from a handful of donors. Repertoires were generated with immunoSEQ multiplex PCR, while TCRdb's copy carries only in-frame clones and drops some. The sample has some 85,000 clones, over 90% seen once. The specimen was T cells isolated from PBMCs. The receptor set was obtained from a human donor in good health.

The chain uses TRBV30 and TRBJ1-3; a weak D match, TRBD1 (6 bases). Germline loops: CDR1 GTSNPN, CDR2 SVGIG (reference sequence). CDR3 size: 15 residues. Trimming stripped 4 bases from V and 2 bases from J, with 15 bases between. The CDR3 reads CAWTGQTVTGNTIYF. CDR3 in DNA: TGTGCCTGGACCGGACAGACAGTGACTGGAAACACCATATATTTT.

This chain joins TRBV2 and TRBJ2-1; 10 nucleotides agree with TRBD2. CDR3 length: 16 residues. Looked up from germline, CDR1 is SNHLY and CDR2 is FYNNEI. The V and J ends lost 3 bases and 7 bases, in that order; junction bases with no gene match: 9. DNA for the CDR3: TGTGCCAGCAGTGACCTAGCGGGAGAATTGGGGAATGAGCAGTTCTTC. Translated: CASSDLAGELGNEQFF.

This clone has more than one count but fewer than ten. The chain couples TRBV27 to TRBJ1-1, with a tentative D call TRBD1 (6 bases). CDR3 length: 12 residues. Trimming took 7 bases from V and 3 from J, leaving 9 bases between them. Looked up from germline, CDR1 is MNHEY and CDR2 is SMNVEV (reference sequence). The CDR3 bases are TGTGCCAGCAAGGGGGGGTACACTGAAGCTTTCTTT. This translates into CASKGGYTEAFF.

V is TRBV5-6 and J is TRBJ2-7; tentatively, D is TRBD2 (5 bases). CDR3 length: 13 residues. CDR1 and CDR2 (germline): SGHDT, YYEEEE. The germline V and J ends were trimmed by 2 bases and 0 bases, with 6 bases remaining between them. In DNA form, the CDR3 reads TGTGCCAGCAGCTTTACTAGCTCCTACGAGCAGTACTTC. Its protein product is CASSFTSSYEQYF.

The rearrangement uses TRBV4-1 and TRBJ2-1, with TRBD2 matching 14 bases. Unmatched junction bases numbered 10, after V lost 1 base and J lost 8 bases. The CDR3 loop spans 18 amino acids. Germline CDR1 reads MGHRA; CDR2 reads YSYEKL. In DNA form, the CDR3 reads TGCGCCAGCAGCCAAGTATTGCCGGGACTAGCGGGAGAGGATGAGCAGTTCTTC. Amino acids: CASSQVLPGLAGEDEQFF.

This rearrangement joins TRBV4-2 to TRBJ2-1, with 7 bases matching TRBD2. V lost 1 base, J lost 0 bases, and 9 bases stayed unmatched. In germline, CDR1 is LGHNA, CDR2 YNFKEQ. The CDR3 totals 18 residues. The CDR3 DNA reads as TGTGCCAGCAGCCAAGCGGGGGGAGGAGCGGGCTCCTACAATGAGCAGTTCTTC. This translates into CASSQAGGGAGSYNEQFF.

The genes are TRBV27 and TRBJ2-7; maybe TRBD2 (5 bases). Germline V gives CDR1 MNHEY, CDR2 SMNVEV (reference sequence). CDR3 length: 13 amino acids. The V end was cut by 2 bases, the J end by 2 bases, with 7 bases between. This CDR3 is CASSLGRAYEQYF. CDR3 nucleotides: TGTGCCAGCAGTTTAGGGCGGGCCTACGAGCAGTACTTC.

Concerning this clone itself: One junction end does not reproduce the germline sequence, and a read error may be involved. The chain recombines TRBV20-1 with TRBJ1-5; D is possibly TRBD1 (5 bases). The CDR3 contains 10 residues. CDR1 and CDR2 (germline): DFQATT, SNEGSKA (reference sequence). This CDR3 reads CSAYAGTHFF. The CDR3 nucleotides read TGCAGTGCTTACGCGGGGACCCATTTTTTC.

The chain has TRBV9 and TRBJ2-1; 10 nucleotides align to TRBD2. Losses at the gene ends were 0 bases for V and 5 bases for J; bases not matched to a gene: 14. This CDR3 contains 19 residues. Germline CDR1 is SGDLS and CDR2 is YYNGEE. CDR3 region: CASSVGPLAGVSSDNEQFF. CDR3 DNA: TGTGCCAGCAGCGTAGGTCCCCTAGCGGGAGTCTCCAGTGACAATGAGCAGTTCTTC.

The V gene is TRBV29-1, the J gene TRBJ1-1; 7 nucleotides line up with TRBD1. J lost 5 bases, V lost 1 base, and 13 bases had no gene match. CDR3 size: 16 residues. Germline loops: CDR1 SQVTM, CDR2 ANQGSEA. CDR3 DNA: TGCAGCGTTGAAGGGGGGACAGCGGCGTTTGTTACTGAAGCTTTCTTT. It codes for CSVEGGTAAFVTEAFF.